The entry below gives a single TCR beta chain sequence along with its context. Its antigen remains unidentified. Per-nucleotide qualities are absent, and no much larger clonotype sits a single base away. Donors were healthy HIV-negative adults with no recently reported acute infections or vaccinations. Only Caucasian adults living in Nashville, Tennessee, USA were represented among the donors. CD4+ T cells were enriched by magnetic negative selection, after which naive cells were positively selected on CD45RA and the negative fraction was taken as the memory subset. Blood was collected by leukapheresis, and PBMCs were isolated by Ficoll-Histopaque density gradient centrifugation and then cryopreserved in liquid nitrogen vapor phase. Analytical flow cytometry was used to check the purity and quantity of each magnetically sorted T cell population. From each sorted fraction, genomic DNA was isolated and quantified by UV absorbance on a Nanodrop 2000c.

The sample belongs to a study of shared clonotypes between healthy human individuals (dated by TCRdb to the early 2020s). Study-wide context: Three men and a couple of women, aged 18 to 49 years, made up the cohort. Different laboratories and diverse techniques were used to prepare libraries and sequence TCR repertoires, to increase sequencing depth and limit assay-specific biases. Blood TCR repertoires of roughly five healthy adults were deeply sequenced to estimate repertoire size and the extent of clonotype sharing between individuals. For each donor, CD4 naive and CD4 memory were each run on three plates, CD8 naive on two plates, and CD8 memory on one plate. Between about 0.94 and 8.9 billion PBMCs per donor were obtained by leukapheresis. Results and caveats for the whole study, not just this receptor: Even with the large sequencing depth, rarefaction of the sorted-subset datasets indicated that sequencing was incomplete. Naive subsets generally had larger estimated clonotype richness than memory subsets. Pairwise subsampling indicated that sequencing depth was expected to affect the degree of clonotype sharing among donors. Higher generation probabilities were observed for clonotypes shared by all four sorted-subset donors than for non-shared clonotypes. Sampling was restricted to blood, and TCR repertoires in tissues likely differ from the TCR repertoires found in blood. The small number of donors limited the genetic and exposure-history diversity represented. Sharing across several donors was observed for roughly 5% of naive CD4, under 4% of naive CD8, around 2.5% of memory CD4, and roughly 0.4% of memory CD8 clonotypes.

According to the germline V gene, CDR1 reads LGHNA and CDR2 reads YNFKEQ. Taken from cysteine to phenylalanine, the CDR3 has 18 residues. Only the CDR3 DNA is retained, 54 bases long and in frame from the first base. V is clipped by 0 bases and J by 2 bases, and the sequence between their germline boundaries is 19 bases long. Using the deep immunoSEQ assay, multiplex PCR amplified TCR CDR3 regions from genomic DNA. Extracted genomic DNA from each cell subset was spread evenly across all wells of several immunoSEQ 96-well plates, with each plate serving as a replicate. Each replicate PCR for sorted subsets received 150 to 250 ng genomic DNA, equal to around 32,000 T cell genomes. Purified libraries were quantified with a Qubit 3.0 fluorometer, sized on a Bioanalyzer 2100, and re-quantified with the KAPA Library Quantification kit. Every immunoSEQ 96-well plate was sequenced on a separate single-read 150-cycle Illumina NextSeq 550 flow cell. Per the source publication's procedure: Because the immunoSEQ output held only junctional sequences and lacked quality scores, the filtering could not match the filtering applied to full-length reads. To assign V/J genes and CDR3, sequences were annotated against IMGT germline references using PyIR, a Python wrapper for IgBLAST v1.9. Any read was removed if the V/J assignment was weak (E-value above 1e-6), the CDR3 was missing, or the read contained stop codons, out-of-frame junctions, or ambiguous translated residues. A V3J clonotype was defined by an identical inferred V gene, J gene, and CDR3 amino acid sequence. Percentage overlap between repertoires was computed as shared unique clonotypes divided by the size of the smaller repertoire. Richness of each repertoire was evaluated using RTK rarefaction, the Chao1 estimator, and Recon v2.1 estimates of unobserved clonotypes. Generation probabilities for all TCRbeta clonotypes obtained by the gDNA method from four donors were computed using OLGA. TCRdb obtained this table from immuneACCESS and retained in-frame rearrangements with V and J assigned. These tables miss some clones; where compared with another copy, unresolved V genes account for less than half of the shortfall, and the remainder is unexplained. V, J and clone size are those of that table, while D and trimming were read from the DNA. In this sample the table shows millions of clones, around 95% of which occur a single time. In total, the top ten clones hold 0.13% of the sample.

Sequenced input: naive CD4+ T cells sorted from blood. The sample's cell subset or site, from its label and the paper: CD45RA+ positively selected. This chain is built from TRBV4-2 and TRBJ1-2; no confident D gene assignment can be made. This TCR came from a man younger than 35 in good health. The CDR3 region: CASSQDTPLGPLNYGYTF. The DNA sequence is TGTGCCAGCAGCCAAGATACCCCCTTAGGGCCACTCAACTATGGCTACACCTTC.